Detailed here is one T cell receptor (beta chain). What it recognizes is unknown. The record originates from a study of cytomegalovirus exposure and HLA in healthy donors. Study findings and constraints: An analysis was carried out later, and it reportedly showed fewer N-insertions in an Asian-associated ancestry cluster than the roughly 670-donor mean. Common viral pathogens (according to a later analysis) appeared linked to several of the most significant clusters.

Whereas donors were nominally healthy upon sampling, unrecorded immune exposures were probable. With 60 Vbeta and 13 Jbeta primers, the PCR was carried out. The data were produced by immunoSEQ multiplex PCR, yet TCRdb's version contains in-frame clones alone and is incomplete. The sample contains more than 70,000 clones, roughly 64% of which appear only once. J was trimmed by 5 bases and V by 7 bases; bases with no gene match: 13. This CDR3 is built from 15 residues. Germline assignment: CDR1 MDHEN and CDR2 SYDVKM. Sequencing used PBMCs. This clonotype was obtained from a man in his forties in good health and CMV-seropositive. The chain joins TRBV28 to TRBJ1-1; 7 bases are shared with TRBD1. The CDR3 coding sequence is TGTGCCAGCAAATATTCGACAGGGAGGATGACTGAAGCTTTCTTT. Translated, it gives CASKYSTGRMTEAFF.